These 20 T cell receptor beta chains were all obtained from the same sample, sequenced in a study of control samples from healthy donors and cancer patients. Profiled with immunoSEQ multiplex PCR; TCRdb holds only in-frame clones, not every one. The sample lists roughly 370,000 clones; 75% to 95% were seen once. Specimen: PBMCs. These receptors originate from a man in his forties with head and neck cancer.

This chain joins TRBV7-9 and TRBJ1-4; TRBD1 is a possible D gene (6 bases). Trimming removed 3 bases at V and 0 bases at J, with 11 bases between. The CDR3 runs 16 residues. Looked up from germline, CDR1 is SEHNR and CDR2 is FQNEAQ (reference sequence). The CDR3 region is CASSLRQESTNEKLFF. CDR3 coding DNA: TGTGCCAGCAGCTTGCGACAGGAATCAACTAATGAAAAACTGTTTTTT.

The rearrangement links TRBV6-5 to TRBJ1-1, with D perhaps TRBD1 (6 bases). Germline assignment: CDR1 MNHEY and CDR2 SVGAGI. The V gene lost 6 bases and the J gene lost 3 bases, with 11 bases spanning the gap. The CDR3 is 13 residues long. The CDR3 sequence: CASRIQGYTEAFF. The CDR3 DNA sequence: TGTGCCAGCAGGATACAGGGCTACACTGAAGCTTTCTTT.

This chain joins TRBV10-3 and TRBJ2-5; D possibly corresponds to TRBD1 (5 bases). The CDR3 contains 14 residues. CDR1 is ENHRY, CDR2 SYGVKD, per germline. The V end was cut by 10 bases, the J end by 1 base, with 16 bases between. Here the CDR3 DNA reads TGTGCCACCGCGGACAATCCAACCCAAGAGACCCAGTACTTC. Its protein is CATADNPTQETQYF.

The rearrangement uses TRBV7-2 and TRBJ2-2; D gene unclear. The CDR3 extends over 14 amino acids. Trimming removed 5 bases from V and 11 bases from J, with 18 bases in between. Looked up from germline, CDR1 is SGHTA and CDR2 is FQGNSA. CDR3 sequence reads: CASSAPNQDLELFF. CDR3 in DNA: TGTGCCAGCAGCGCCCCAAACCAAGATCTTGAGCTGTTTTTT.

J is TRBJ2-3 and V is TRBV27; D call uncertain. Germline assignment: CDR1 MNHEY and CDR2 SMNVEV (reference sequence). CDR3 length: 14 amino acids. Trimming removed 3 bases at V and 1 base at J, with 8 bases between. CDR3 region: CASSFGSGTDTQYF. CDR3 DNA: TGTGCCAGCAGTTTCGGCAGTGGCACAGATACGCAGTATTTT.

This clone appeared a single time. This chain connects TRBV28 to TRBJ2-7, with D possibly matching TRBD1 (7 bases). Germline V gene data show CDR1 as MDHEN and CDR2 as SYDVKM. V lost 8 bases, J lost 3 bases, and 14 bases lay in between. This CDR3 has 13 amino acids. CDR3 sequence (DNA): TGTGCCAGCCGAGACAGGGAGGACTACGAGCAGTACTTC. The encoded protein is CASRDREDYEQYF.

The table lists this clone with a count of one. The chain links TRBV5-6 to TRBJ2-2; the D gene is possibly TRBD2 (6 bases). Germline lookup yields CDR1 SGHDT and CDR2 YYEEEE. V shed 0 bases and J shed 1 base, with 7 bases lying between them. This CDR3 is built from 15 residues. CDR3: CASSLGLGNTGELFF. CDR3 nucleotides: TGTGCCAGCAGCTTGGGACTAGGGAACACCGGGGAGCTGTTTTTT. Supplemented by reference TRBV5-6 and TRBJ2-2, the full variable domain reads DAGVTQSPTHLIKTRGQQVTLRCSPKSGHDTVSWYQQALGQGPQFIFQYYEEEERQRGNFPDRFSGHQFPNYSSELNVNALLLGDSALYLCASSLGLGNTGELFFGEGSRLTVL.

V is TRBV11-3 and J is TRBJ1-1; 7 bases are a match to TRBD1. Looked up from germline, CDR1 is SGHNT and CDR2 is YENEEA. After removal of 5 bases from V and 0 bases from J, the junction contained 3 bases not matched to a gene. CDR3 length: 14 amino acids. The CDR3, as DNA: TGTGCCAGCAGCAAGGGGGCCATGAACACTGAAGCTTTCTTT. The encoded protein is CASSKGAMNTEAFF.

The V gene is TRBV6-1, the J gene TRBJ1-1, with D possibly matching TRBD1 (5 bases). Germline CDR1 MNHNS, CDR2 SASEGT. V was shortened by 5 bases and J by 4 bases, with 17 bases between the two germline ends. The CDR3 is made up of 15 amino acids. The CDR3 DNA follows: TGTGCCAGCAGTCCTCTCCGGGACGGACTCACTGAAGCTTTCTTT. Translated: CASSPLRDGLTEAFF.

This chain links TRBV5-4 with TRBJ1-2; D possibly corresponds to TRBD1 (6 bases). The CDR3 covers 14 residues. Between the trimmed V and J ends, which lost 6 bases and 4 bases, there was a span of 16 bases. Looked up from germline, CDR1 is SGHNT and CDR2 is YYREEE (reference sequence). The CDR3 reads CASTYREGLYGYTF. CDR3 coding DNA: TGTGCCAGCACCTACAGGGAAGGACTCTATGGCTACACCTTC.

This chain connects TRBV27 to TRBJ1-6; D gene uncertain. V was trimmed by 2 bases and J by 8 bases, leaving 13 bases between them. This CDR3 contains 15 residues. Germline V gene sequence: CDR1 MNHEY, CDR2 SMNVEV (reference sequence). The CDR3 bases are TGTGCCAGCAGTTTAGAGGGCCCGGCATATTCACCCCTCCACTTT. Translation gives CASSLEGPAYSPLHF.

CDR3 sequence: CASSGGTYYNEQFF. DNA for the CDR3: TGTGCCAGCAGCGGCGGGACTTACTACAATGAGCAGTTCTTC. The V and J genes are TRBV6-5 and TRBJ2-1; D is perhaps TRBD2 (6 bases). CDR3 length equals 14 residues. Trimming stripped 6 bases from V and 3 bases from J, with 12 bases between. CDR1 is MNHEY, CDR2 SVGAGI, per germline.

This chain joins TRBV28 and TRBJ1-1; TRBD1 matches 8 bases. CDR3 length: 15 residues. CDR1 is MDHEN and CDR2 is SYDVKM in the germline V gene. The J segment lost 8 bases and the V segment lost 6 bases, leaving 14 bases of the junction unmatched. CDR3 in amino acids: CASRGQGNPSGEAFF. Here the CDR3 DNA reads TGTGCCAGCAGAGGACAGGGAAACCCCTCGGGGGAAGCTTTCTTT.

The rearrangement uses TRBV10-3 and TRBJ1-3; weak D call: TRBD1 (5 bases). There are 17 residues in the CDR3. The germline CDR1 and CDR2 sequences are ENHRY and SYGVKD. V was cut by 11 bases and J by 0 bases, with 23 bases left in between. The CDR3 coding sequence is TGTGCCCATCAGGGTGGGGAGGGGATGGCCTCTGGAAACACCATATATTTT. It codes for CAHQGGEGMASGNTIYF.

The chain uses TRBV19 and TRBJ1-5; the D gene is possibly TRBD1 (5 bases). Germline CDR1 and CDR2: LNHDA and SQIVND (reference sequence). The V gene lost 7 bases and the J gene lost 7 bases, with 14 bases spanning the gap. The CDR3 is made up of 13 amino acids. Written as DNA, the CDR3 is TGTGCCAGTATTGGGGGGATCGGCCAGCCCCAGCATTTT. Translated: CASIGGIGQPQHF.

The rearrangement uses TRBV28 and TRBJ1-1; tentatively, D is TRBD1 (5 bases). The germline gives CDR1 MDHEN, CDR2 SYDVKM. V was pared by 5 bases and J by 3 bases, with 13 bases between. CDR3 length: 14 residues. CDR3 sequence reads: CASSPQGWDTEAFF. CDR3 DNA: TGTGCCAGCAGTCCGCAGGGTTGGGACACTGAAGCTTTCTTT. The variable domain in full, completed from reference TRBV28 and TRBJ1-1, reads DVKVTQSSRYLVKRTGEKVFLECVQDMDHENMFWYRQDPGLGLRLIYFSYDVKMKEKGDIPEGYSVSREKKERFSLILESASTNQTSMYLCASSPQGWDTEAFFGQGTRLTVV.

The V and J genes are TRBV2 and TRBJ1-2; tentative D call: TRBD1 (6 bases). The length of the CDR3 is 14 residues. V was pared by 8 bases and J by 2 bases, with 15 bases between. Germline V lookup: CDR1 SNHLY, CDR2 FYNNEI. CDR3 in amino acids: CASEVEGTNYGYTF. The CDR3 DNA reads TGTGCCAGCGAAGTTGAAGGGACAAACTATGGCTACACCTTC.

J is TRBJ1-1 and V is TRBV6-5; 7 nucleotides align to TRBD1. Per the germline V gene, CDR1 is MNHEY and CDR2 is SVGAGI. V was pared by 2 bases and J by 4 bases, with 1 base of the junction left unmatched. This CDR3 is 13 amino acids long. In DNA form, the CDR3 reads TGTGCCAGCAGTTACCAGGGGGTCACTGAAGCTTTCTTT. Protein product: CASSYQGVTEAFF.

The gene calls are TRBV11-2 and TRBJ1-1, with 8 bases that match TRBD1. The CDR3 spans 15 residues. Germline V gives CDR1 SGHAT, CDR2 FQNNGV. V was pared by 5 bases and J by 5 bases, with 10 bases of the junction left unmatched. The CDR3 sequence is CASSQKQGAGTEAFF. CDR3 nucleotide sequence: TGTGCCAGCAGCCAAAAGCAGGGGGCCGGTACTGAAGCTTTCTTT.

CDR3 in amino acids: CASSLARGSEVAGELFF. CDR3 nucleotide sequence: TGTGCCAGCAGCTTGGCCCGGGGCTCAGAGGTAGCCGGGGAGCTGTTTTTT. The chain recombines TRBV5-4 with TRBJ2-2, with D perhaps being TRBD1 or TRBD2 (5 bases each). Between the trimmed V and J ends, which lost 0 bases and 6 bases, there was a span of 18 bases. This CDR3 is 17 amino acids long. The germline CDR1 and CDR2 sequences are SGHNT and YYREEE (reference sequence).